These 19 T cell receptor beta chains were all obtained from the same sample, sequenced in a study of blood T cell repertoires in COVID-19. TCRdb keeps only in-frame clones here, not all; method: immunoSEQ multiplex PCR. The sample lists some 670,000 clones; just under 90% were seen once. The sequencing input was peripheral blood. The receptor source for this set is a woman under 30 with acute or convalescent COVID-19.

The J gene is TRBJ1-4, the V gene TRBV30, with 8 bases matching TRBD1. Germline CDR1 reads GTSNPN; CDR2 reads SVGIG (reference sequence). Trimming took 4 bases from V and 8 from J; bases not matched to a gene: 9. The CDR3 sequence is 14 residues long. CDR3 sequence: CAWTDRGLREKLFF. CDR3 nucleotides: TGTGCCTGGACCGACAGGGGATTAAGGGAAAAACTGTTTTTT.

J is TRBJ1-6 and V is TRBV7-2; D is perhaps TRBD1 (5 bases). The V gene lost 2 bases and the J gene lost 5 bases, with 19 bases spanning the gap. The CDR3 contains 18 residues. Germline assignment: CDR1 SGHTA and CDR2 FQGNSA. Written as DNA, the CDR3 is TGTGCCAGCAGCTTAAGGCCGGCGGGGCCCGGGAATAATTCACCCCTCCACTTT. The encoded protein is CASSLRPAGPGNNSPLHF.

The gene calls are TRBV19 and TRBJ1-5; the D is unclear. Trimming stripped 5 bases from V and 2 bases from J, with 13 bases between. CDR1 and CDR2 from the germline V gene are LNHDA and SQIVND (reference sequence). The CDR3 sequence is 15 residues long. Written as DNA, the CDR3 is TGTGCCAGTAGTTTTTCAGGCAGTGGCAATCAGCCCCAGCATTTT. Its translation: CASSFSGSGNQPQHF.

This sequence joins TRBV5-6 and TRBJ1-1; no clear D. The CDR3 consists of 15 residues. Germline V gene lookup returns CDR1 SGHDT and CDR2 YYEEEE. Trimming stripped 1 base from V and 3 bases from J, with 13 bases between. The DNA of the CDR3 is TGTGCCAGCAGCTTGTTGAGACCTCGGGACACTGAAGCTTTCTTT. Protein: CASSLLRPRDTEAFF.

This chain connects TRBV7-9 to TRBJ1-6; tentatively, D is TRBD1 (5 bases). Germline V lookup: CDR1 SEHNR, CDR2 FQNEAQ (reference sequence). V gave up 5 bases and J gave up 14 bases, with 22 bases separating them. The CDR3 runs 15 residues. CDR3: CASSPEPLTAGTLHF. The CDR3 DNA reads as TGTGCCAGCAGCCCCGAGCCCCTGACAGCCGGTACCCTCCACTTT.

About this clone itself: Other nucleotide sequences in the sample specify the same CDR3. This chain connects TRBV4-1 to TRBJ2-3; D gene unclear. V gave up 0 bases and J gave up 0 bases, with 7 bases separating them. The V gene's germline CDR1 is MGHRA and CDR2 YSYEKL. There are 15 residues in the CDR3. CDR3 amino acids: CASSQDGASTDTQYF. CDR3 in DNA: TGCGCCAGCAGCCAAGACGGAGCCAGCACAGATACGCAGTATTTT.

The genes are TRBV7-2 and TRBJ2-1; TRBD2 aligns across 8 bases. V shed 2 bases and J 4 bases; nucleotides not matched to a gene: 7. Germline CDR1 is SGHTA and CDR2 is FQGNSA. The CDR3 sequence is 16 residues long. For the CDR3, the DNA is TGTGCCAGCAGCTTAAGCTCTAGCGGGCAGTACAATGAGCAGTTCTTC. Its protein product is CASSLSSSGQYNEQFF.

The genes are TRBV6-2 or TRBV6-3 and TRBJ2-3; no reliable D call. Germline CDR1 and CDR2: MNHEY and SVGEGT. V lost 4 bases and J lost 9, with 11 bases in between. The CDR3 has 12 residues. CDR3 sequence: CASSLERRTQYF. The CDR3 DNA reads as TGTGCCAGCAGTTTGGAGAGACGCACGCAGTATTTT.

This clone was counted a few times. J is TRBJ1-2 and V is TRBV7-9; a weak D match, TRBD1 (6 bases). CDR3 size: 13 residues. In germline, CDR1 is SEHNR, CDR2 FQNEAQ (reference sequence). V lost 5 bases and J lost 7, with 14 bases in between. The CDR3 DNA reads as TGTGCCAGCAGCCAAACAGGGATCGGTGGCTACACCTTC. This translates into CASSQTGIGGYTF. The full variable domain, in which reference TRBV7-9 and TRBJ1-2 provide the parts outside the CDR3, is DTGVSQNPRHKITKRGQNVTFRCDPISEHNRLYWYRQTLGQGPEFLTYFQNEAQLEKSRLLSDRFSAERPKGSFSTLEIQRTEQGDSAMYLCASSQTGIGGYTFGSGTRLTVV.

This clone has just one count. The genes are TRBV7-2 and TRBJ1-3, with a possible D match to TRBD1 (6 bases). V was pared by 7 bases and J by 3 bases, with 16 bases between. The CDR3 has 15 amino acids. Germline V gene sequence: CDR1 SGHTA, CDR2 FQGNSA. CDR3: CASKLRPGDGNTIYF. Here the CDR3 DNA reads TGTGCCAGCAAGCTTAGGCCAGGGGATGGAAACACCATATATTTT.

The chain employs TRBV5-6 and TRBJ2-7; TRBD2 matches at 12 bases. The CDR3 contains 14 residues. The germline V gene encodes CDR1 SGHDT and CDR2 YYEEEE. V shed 0 bases, J shed 9 bases, and the junction held 4 bases outside the gene matches. DNA for the CDR3: TGTGCCAGCAGCTTGGGACTAGCGGGGGAAGGGCAGTACTTC. Its translation: CASSLGLAGEGQYF.

The chain links TRBV3-1 (or the pseudogene TRBV3-2) to TRBJ2-5; TRBD1 aligns across 9 bases. The germline V gene has CDR1 LGHDT and CDR2 YNNKEL (reference sequence). There are 17 residues in the CDR3. J was trimmed by 3 bases and V by 0 bases; bases with no gene match: 8. The CDR3 bases are TGTGCCAGCAGCCAAGAGCTGACGGGACAGGGTGAAGAGACCCAGTACTTC. Encoded protein: CASSQELTGQGEETQYF.

V is TRBV19 and J is TRBJ2-1, with a tentative D call TRBD1 (6 bases). The CDR3 totals 16 residues. Trimming shortened V by 10 bases and J by 9 bases, and 28 bases separated the two germline ends. CDR1 LNHDA and CDR2 SQIVND come from the germline V gene (reference sequence). CDR3 in amino acids: CATSYGDVSLGGEQFF. CDR3 nucleotides: TGTGCCACAAGCTACGGGGACGTCTCACTAGGGGGTGAGCAGTTCTTC.

This chain joins TRBV2 and TRBJ2-7, with TRBD2 matching over 9 bases. V shed 1 base, J shed 0 bases, and the junction held 7 bases outside the gene matches. CDR3 length: 17 residues. Germline V CDR1 and CDR2: SNHLY, FYNNEI. This CDR3 is CASSEGWLAGSSYEQYF. CDR3 sequence (DNA): TGTGCCAGCAGTGAAGGGTGGCTAGCGGGGTCCTCCTACGAGCAGTACTTC.

This chain links TRBV6-5 with TRBJ1-1; the match to TRBD1 covers 9 bases. CDR1 is MNHEY, CDR2 SVGAGI, per germline. The V segment lost 6 bases and the J segment 4 bases; nucleotides outside the gene matches: 3. The CDR3 totals 13 residues. In nucleotides, the CDR3 is TGTGCCAGCAGCCCGGACAGGGGCACTGAAGCTTTCTTT. It yields the protein CASSPDRGTEAFF.

The rearrangement joins TRBV5-1 to TRBJ2-5; 9 bases line up with TRBD2. The V segment lost 4 bases and the J segment 5 bases; nucleotides outside the gene matches: 6. In germline, CDR1 is SGHRS, CDR2 YFSETQ. This CDR3 region has 14 residues. CDR3 nucleotide sequence: TGCGCCAGCAGCGCGGGGGGGCTATTTGAGACCCAGTACTTC. Encoded protein: CASSAGGLFETQYF.

This clone has just one count. CDR3 in DNA: TGTGCCAGCACTAGGACAGGGGGCACCGGGGAGCTGTTTTTT. The encoded protein is CASTRTGGTGELFF. The V and J genes are TRBV27 and TRBJ2-2; 10 bases agree with TRBD1. CDR1 is MNHEY and CDR2 is SMNVEV in the germline V gene (reference sequence). CDR3 length: 14 amino acids. The trim removed 7 bases at V and 4 bases at J, leaving 3 bases unmatched.

The rearrangement links TRBV3-1 (or the pseudogene TRBV3-2) to TRBJ1-2; no clear D gene. Deletions cut 1 base from V and 6 bases from J, with 3 bases between. CDR3 length: 11 amino acids. Germline assignment: CDR1 LGHDT and CDR2 YNNKEL (reference sequence). Here the CDR3 DNA reads TGTGCCAGCAGCCAAGTAGATGGCTACACCTTC. Translated, it gives CASSQVDGYTF.

As to this clone: At one end the junction does not follow the germline gene, possibly because of a read error. The chain recombines TRBV4-2 with TRBJ2-5, with TRBD2 as a possible D gene (5 bases). This CDR3 has 12 amino acids. Germline values: CDR1 LGHNA, CDR2 YNFKEQ. This CDR3 is CASSPLAIFPHF. The CDR3 DNA reads TGTGCCAGCAGCCCGCTAGCAATATTCCCTCACTTC.